Shown below are 26 T cell receptor beta chains from a single sample sequenced in a study of blood T cell repertoires in COVID-19. Profiling relied on immunoSEQ multiplex PCR, and the TCRdb table lists in-frame clones only, not all of them. The data hold fewer than 150,000 clones, with 70% to 85% observed a single time. Sequencing used peripheral blood. The receptors derive from a human donor in a cohort sampled during active COVID-19.

This clone showed up just once. The chain joins TRBV7-6 to TRBJ2-1, with 9 bases fitting TRBD2. Trimming took 1 base from V and 5 from J; bases not matched to a gene: 12. CDR1 is SGHVS and CDR2 is FNYEAQ in the germline V gene. The CDR3 sequence is 18 residues long. CDR3 sequence: CASSLDRPSGVYHNEQFF. The CDR3 nucleotides are TGTGCCAGCAGCTTAGATAGGCCTAGCGGGGTCTACCACAATGAGCAGTTCTTC.

V is TRBV5-1 and J is TRBJ2-1, with 9 bases fitting TRBD1. CDR1 is SGHRS and CDR2 is YFSETQ in the germline V gene. CDR3 length: 14 residues. J was trimmed by 10 bases and V by 0 bases; bases with no gene match: 5. The CDR3 DNA is TGCGCCAGCAGCTTGGGGGACAGGGTATCGGAGCAGTTCTTC. Amino acid sequence: CASSLGDRVSEQFF.

The V gene is TRBV12-5, the J gene TRBJ1-1; a weak D match, TRBD1 (6 bases). The germline V and J ends were trimmed by 6 bases and 5 bases, with 13 bases remaining between them. Germline assignment: CDR1 LGHNT and CDR2 FRNRAP. CDR3 length equals 13 residues. CDR3 sequence (DNA): TGTGCTAGTGGACACAGGGTTAATACTGAAGCTTTCTTT. This sequence encodes CASGHRVNTEAFF.

The chain combines TRBV10-1 with TRBJ1-5, with 7 bases matching TRBD1. V lost 7 bases to trimming and J lost 6 bases; unmatched junction nucleotides: 12. Germline V gene sequence: CDR1 WNHNN, CDR2 SYGVQD (reference sequence). This CDR3 has 15 amino acids. CDR3 sequence (DNA): TGCGCCAGCATTTTTACCGGACAGGCGGGTCAGCCCCAGCATTTT. Amino acid sequence: CASIFTGQAGQPQHF.

DNA for the CDR3: TGTGCCAGCAGCTTGGAGCGACAGACCGGGGAGCTGTTTTTT. Its protein product is CASSLERQTGELFF. The rearrangement uses TRBV5-4 and TRBJ2-2, with D possibly TRBD1 on 5 matching bases. There are 14 residues in the CDR3. CDR1 SGHNT and CDR2 YYREEE come from the germline V gene (reference sequence). The V end was cut by 0 bases, the J end by 5 bases, with 8 bases between.

The chain carries TRBV28 and TRBJ1-2, with TRBD1 identical over 7 bases. The germline V gene has CDR1 MDHEN and CDR2 SYDVKM. With V trimmed by 6 bases and J by 4 bases, 11 bases remained unmatched. The CDR3 totals 15 residues. In DNA form, the CDR3 reads TGTGCCAGCAGGAGTCGGGACAGTGTAAGCTATGGCTACACCTTC. Its protein product is CASRSRDSVSYGYTF.

This chain's CDR3 is CASSPQGRGTEAFF. CDR3 in DNA: TGTGCCAGCTCACCCCAGGGGCGAGGCACTGAAGCTTTCTTT. V and J are TRBV18 and TRBJ1-1, with D maybe TRBD1 (6 bases). Trimming took off 3 bases at V and 4 bases at J, with 12 bases between the two ends. The CDR3 covers 14 residues. Germline V gives CDR1 KGHSH, CDR2 LQKENI. The full variable domain, completed using reference TRBV18 and TRBJ1-1, is NAGVMQNPRHLVRRRGQEARLRCSPMKGHSHVYWYRQLPEEGLKFMVYLQKENIIDESGMPKERFSAEFPKEGPSILRIQQVVRGDSAAYFCASSPQGRGTEAFFGQGTRLTVV.

V is TRBV18 and J is TRBJ2-3; 9 positions match TRBD1. The CDR3 length is 15 residues. Germline lookup yields CDR1 KGHSH and CDR2 LQKENI. V was pared by 3 bases and J by 5 bases, with 6 bases of the junction left unmatched. The CDR3 here is CASSPGQGRVDTQYF. CDR3 DNA: TGTGCCAGCTCACCGGGACAGGGAAGAGTAGATACGCAGTATTTT.

The chain uses TRBV13 and TRBJ2-2; D unclear. The CDR3 spans 15 residues. The germline gives CDR1 PRHDT, CDR2 FYEKMQ (reference sequence). The V end lost 0 bases, the J end lost 4 bases, and 9 bases lay between the germline ends. CDR3 sequence: CASSLGFKSTGELFF. The CDR3 nucleotides read TGTGCCAGCAGCTTAGGGTTCAAGAGCACCGGGGAGCTGTTTTTT.

The V gene is TRBV21-1, the J gene TRBJ1-6; the table's D call of TRBD1 was not tested on the DNA. TRBV21-1 is listed as a pseudogene. This CDR3 is built from 15 residues. CDR3 DNA: TGTGCCAGCAGCAAAGGTAACAGGGGTAATTCACCCCTCCACTTT. This translates into CASSKGNRGNSPLHF.

This chain connects TRBV4-3 to TRBJ2-1, with 10 bases fitting TRBD2. CDR3 length: 16 amino acids. Trimming took 5 bases from V and 0 from J; bases not matched to a gene: 4. Germline V gives CDR1 LGHNA, CDR2 YSLEER. CDR3 protein: CASSELAGSSYNEQFF. CDR3 coding DNA: TGCGCCAGCAGCGAACTAGCGGGGAGCTCCTACAATGAGCAGTTCTTC.

The rearrangement links TRBV11-2 to TRBJ2-1; 7 nucleotides align to TRBD2. This CDR3 is 15 amino acids long. Germline V gives CDR1 SGHAT, CDR2 FQNNGV. Unmatched junction bases numbered 10, after V lost 5 bases and J lost 6 bases. The CDR3 here is CASSPPGRGGNEQFF. The DNA of the CDR3 is TGTGCCAGCAGCCCACCGGGCCGCGGGGGCAATGAGCAGTTCTTC.

The genes are TRBV6-5 and TRBJ1-1; D is unclear. The V end lost 7 bases, the J end lost 4 bases, and 7 bases lay between the germline ends. The CDR3 spans 11 residues. Germline V gives CDR1 MNHEY, CDR2 SVGAGI. The CDR3 loop reads CASTVFTEAFF. The CDR3, as DNA: TGTGCCAGCACGGTTTTCACTGAAGCTTTCTTT.

The sample holds one count of this clone. The V call is TRBV10-3, the J call TRBJ1-6; D is possibly TRBD1 (6 bases). The CDR3 is 17 amino acids. Germline V lookup: CDR1 ENHRY, CDR2 SYGVKD. Trimming stripped 4 bases from V and 6 bases from J, with 19 bases between. For the CDR3, the DNA is TGTGCCATCAGTGCAGGGGCGCAAGGGACGGCTAATTCACCCCTCCACTTT. Amino acid sequence: CAISAGAQGTANSPLHF.

This rearrangement joins TRBV2 to TRBJ2-7, with 13 bases that match TRBD2. Germline V CDR1 and CDR2: SNHLY, FYNNEI. The V segment lost 5 bases and the J segment 2 bases; nucleotides outside the gene matches: 3. The CDR3 totals 15 residues. CDR3 DNA sequence: TGTGCCAGCAGTCTAGGGACTAGCGGGACCTACGAGCAGTACTTC. This translates into CASSLGTSGTYEQYF.

V usage is TRBV6-5 and J usage is TRBJ1-1; TRBD1 aligns across 8 bases. The CDR3 loop spans 16 amino acids. The V gene's germline CDR1 is MNHEY and CDR2 SVGAGI. J gave up 0 bases and V 4 bases, and 7 bases lay outside the gene matches. CDR3 residues: CASSLWGTGMNTEAFF. The CDR3 nucleotides read TGTGCCAGCAGTTTGTGGGGGACAGGCATGAACACTGAAGCTTTCTTT.

The chain carries TRBV29-1 and TRBJ2-5; D might be TRBD1 (6 bases). The length of the CDR3 is 12 residues. Trimming pared 8 bases from V and 0 bases from J, leaving 10 bases between. CDR1 is SQVTM and CDR2 is ANQGSEA in the germline V gene. The CDR3 loop is CSSGGHQETQYF. CDR3 bases: TGCAGCTCTGGGGGCCACCAAGAGACCCAGTACTTC.

This chain joins TRBV7-9 and TRBJ2-4, with D possibly TRBD2 on 5 matching bases. CDR3 length equals 15 residues. Germline V lookup: CDR1 SEHNR, CDR2 FQNEAQ (reference sequence). V dropped 5 bases and J dropped 0 bases, with 11 bases sitting between them. CDR3 nucleotide sequence: TGTGCCAGCAGCCTGGACGGACTAGCCAAAAACATTCAGTACTTC. It specifies CASSLDGLAKNIQYF.

The genes are TRBV5-6 and TRBJ2-7; a weak D match, TRBD1 (6 bases). Trimming took 4 bases from V and 0 from J, leaving 14 bases between them. Germline CDR1 is SGHDT and CDR2 is YYEEEE. The CDR3 is 15 amino acids. The CDR3 DNA is TGTGCCAGCAGCCCTACAGGGATGAGCTCCTACGAGCAGTACTTC. As protein: CASSPTGMSSYEQYF. The full variable domain, in which reference TRBV5-6 and TRBJ2-7 provide the parts outside the CDR3, is DAGVTQSPTHLIKTRGQQVTLRCSPKSGHDTVSWYQQALGQGPQFIFQYYEEEERQRGNFPDRFSGHQFPNYSSELNVNALLLGDSALYLCASSPTGMSSYEQYFGPGTRLTVT.

J is TRBJ1-4 and V is TRBV7-9; 9 positions agree with TRBD1. CDR1 is SEHNR and CDR2 is FQNEAQ in the germline V gene (reference sequence). The V gene end was trimmed by 4 bases and the J gene end by 2 bases; junction bases not matched to a gene: 8. The CDR3 consists of 17 residues. The CDR3 spells CASSSPGQGGTNEKLFF. CDR3 in DNA: TGTGCCAGCAGCTCACCGGGACAGGGAGGGACTAATGAAAAACTGTTTTTT.

The chain employs TRBV7-8 and TRBJ2-4, with TRBD2 matching over 9 bases. Germline V gives CDR1 SGHVS, CDR2 FQNEAQ. Trimming at V came to 0 bases and at J to 0 bases, leaving 3 bases not matched to a gene. This CDR3 is built from 17 residues. The CDR3 protein is CASSLAIAGVAKNIQYF. The CDR3 DNA is TGTGCCAGCAGCTTAGCGATAGCGGGGGTAGCCAAAAACATTCAGTACTTC. The variable domain in full, with the rest retrieved from reference TRBV7-8 and TRBJ2-4, is GAGVSQSPRYKVAKRGQDVALRCDPISGHVSLFWYQQALGQGPEFLTYFQNEAQLDKSGLPSDRFFAERPEGSVSTLKIQRTQQEDSAVYLCASSLAIAGVAKNIQYFGAGTRLSVL.

This chain connects TRBV30 to TRBJ1-1; D is undetermined. Germline CDR1 and CDR2: GTSNPN and SVGIG (reference sequence). Trimming pared 3 bases from V and 10 bases from J, leaving 15 bases between. The CDR3 runs 12 residues. CDR3 nucleotides: TGTGCCTGGAGCTCTATACCAGCAGGAGCTTTCTTT. Amino acid sequence: CAWSSIPAGAFF.

V is TRBV19 and J is TRBJ1-2; D is unclear. The V end lost 5 bases, the J end lost 3 bases, and 13 bases lay between the germline ends. There are 14 residues in the CDR3. Germline CDR1 is LNHDA and CDR2 is SQIVND (reference sequence). The chain's CDR3 is CASSGQSEYYGYTF. The CDR3 DNA reads TGTGCCAGTAGTGGTCAGAGCGAATACTATGGCTACACCTTC. Based on the CDR3 plus reference TRBV19 and TRBJ1-2, the full variable domain is DGGITQSPKYLFRKEGQNVTLSCEQNLNHDAMYWYRQDPGQGLRLIYYSQIVNDFQKGDIAEGYSVSREKKESFPLTVTSAQKNPTAFYLCASSGQSEYYGYTFGSGTRLTVV.

This rearrangement joins TRBV5-8 to TRBJ1-2; 9 positions agree with TRBD1. The J segment lost 8 bases and the V segment lost 5 bases, leaving 16 bases of the junction unmatched. The CDR3 totals 16 residues. From germline, CDR1 is SGHTS and CDR2 YDEGEE. For the CDR3, the DNA is TGTGCCAGCAGGCTTCCGACCTGGGTACAGGGGGCAGGCTACACCTTC. Translated: CASRLPTWVQGAGYTF.

The chain uses TRBV5-6 and TRBJ1-2; unclear D gene. This CDR3 is built from 15 residues. Germline loops: CDR1 SGHDT, CDR2 YYEEEE. V was cut by 4 bases and J by 3 bases, with 16 bases left in between. The CDR3 DNA reads as TGTGCCAGCAGCCTACCCCCCGGCGGAGACTATGGCTACACCTTC. Translating it yields CASSLPPGGDYGYTF.

The genes are TRBV9 and TRBJ2-3, with D tentatively TRBD2 (6 bases). The ends were cut back, 0 bases at V and 4 bases at J, with 15 bases in the middle. The germline CDR1 and CDR2 sequences are SGDLS and YYNGEE. The length of the CDR3 is 16 residues. The CDR3: CASSVGDRGWADTQYF. The CDR3 DNA reads TGTGCCAGCAGCGTAGGGGACCGGGGGTGGGCAGATACGCAGTATTTT.